This is a list of T cell receptor beta chains from one sample in a study of T cell repertoires in cytomegalovirus infection. TCRdb processed the reads anew with MiXCR; each CDR3 protein has one entry. Of 300,000 to 450,000 distinct CDR3 sequences in the sample, 15% to 20% were seen once. Input material: PBMCs. The receptors shown here come from a human donor in good health (CMV status not recorded). Some clones in this sample may be carry-over from other donors' samples. Each CDR3 is given with its conserved first and last residue. D genes are given only for firm matches. Size is stated for part of the rows, as once, few or many counts, or as a class when the clone is expanded.

abundance	d_gene	v_gene	j_gene	CDR3aa	CDR3nt
.	.	TRBV2	TRBJ1-1	CASSLQAAFF	TGTGCCAGCTCCCTTCAAGCGGCTTTCTTT
many	TRBD1	TRBV7-2	TRBJ2-1	CASSPDRGKQFF	TGTGCCAGCAGCCCAGACAGGGGGAAGCAGTTCTTC
many	TRBD2	TRBV7-6	TRBJ2-3	CASSVLAGGVKGTDTQYF	TGTGCCAGCAGCGTACTAGCGGGGGGAGTCAAGGGCACAGATACGCAGTATTTT
few	TRBD1	TRBV7-9	TRBJ2-1	CASVKPGQGGNEQFF	TGTGCCAGCGTCAAACCGGGACAGGGTGGCAATGAGCAGTTCTTC
.	TRBD2	TRBV9	TRBJ2-7	CASSPESSGMDEQYF	TGTGCCAGCAGCCCCGAGTCTAGCGGGATGGACGAGCAGTACTTC
.	.	TRBV27	TRBJ2-1	CASSFTDRNNEQFF	TGTGCCAGCAGTTTCACGGACAGAAACAATGAGCAGTTCTTC
few	.	TRBV6-5	TRBJ1-1	CASTKGPDEAFF	TGTGCCAGCACCAAAGGTCCAGATGAAGCTTTCTTT
.	TRBD1	TRBV28	TRBJ1-5	CASRPNRGLGQPQHF	TGTGCCAGCAGACCGAACAGGGGATTGGGTCAGCCCCAGCATTTT
many	.	TRBV7-2	TRBJ2-5	CASSLERETQYF	TGTGCCAGCAGCTTAGAAAGGGAGACCCAGTACTTC
.	.	TRBV12-3/TRBV12-4	TRBJ1-2	CASSGGQYYGYTF	TGTGCCAGCAGTGGAGGACAGTACTATGGCTACACCTTC
many	TRBD1	TRBV12-3/TRBV12-4	TRBJ2-1	CASSGQASYNEQFF	TGTGCCAGCAGTGGACAGGCCTCCTACAATGAGCAGTTCTTC
few	.	TRBV7-8	TRBJ2-1	CASSLRVTSSYEQFF	TGTGCCAGCAGCTTACGGGTTACCTCCAGCTATGAGCAGTTCTTC
.	.	TRBV28	TRBJ2-1	CASSRGTLYNEQFF	TGTGCCAGCAGTAGGGGGACCCTTTACAATGAGCAGTTCTTC
many	.	TRBV7-2	TRBJ1-5	CASSLGSVYSNQPQHF	TGTGCCAGCAGCTTAGGGTCAGTTTATAGCAATCAGCCCCAGCATTTT
.	.	TRBV24-1	TRBJ1-1	CATRPSGNTEAFF	TGTGCCACCAGGCCGTCAGGGAACACTGAAGCTTTCTTT
few	TRBD1	TRBV23-1	TRBJ2-5	CASSQEDREETQYF	TGCGCCAGCAGTCAAGAAGACAGGGAAGAGACCCAGTACTTC
.	TRBD2	TRBV9	TRBJ2-3	CASSVELAVNTQYF	TGTGCCAGCAGCGTAGAGCTAGCGGTCAATACGCAGTATTTT
many	TRBD1	TRBV6-1	TRBJ1-2	CASSPDRGLYGYTF	TGTGCCAGCAGTCCGGACAGGGGGCTGTATGGCTACACCTTC
few	.	TRBV12-3/TRBV12-4	TRBJ1-5	CASSDGPHQPQHF	TGTGCCAGCAGTGACGGACCACATCAGCCCCAGCATTTT
few	TRBD2	TRBV11-2	TRBJ2-1	CASSRPRTSGLSYNEQFF	TGTGCCAGCAGCAGGCCCCGGACTAGCGGTCTCTCCTACAATGAGCAGTTCTTC